This T cell receptor (beta chain) appears in the sequencing data of a study of shared clonotypes between healthy human individuals. There were no recent acute infections or vaccinations among the donors, who were healthy HIV-negative adults. Everyone who donated was a Caucasian adult who lived in Nashville, Tennessee. The CDR3 loop spans 15 amino acids. V was pared by 0 bases and J by 3 bases, with 9 bases between. Germline assignment: CDR1 MNHNS and CDR2 SASEGT. Clones were read by immunoSEQ multiplex PCR, and TCRdb kept only the in-frame ones, dropping some. Of about 500,000 clones in the sample, approximately 80% were seen once.

This TCR was sampled from a woman in her forties in good health. Some clones in this sample may be carry-over from other donors' samples. The V call is TRBV6-1, the J call TRBJ2-1; no clear D. The source material was PBMCs. As DNA, the CDR3 is TGTGCCAGCAGTGAAGCGCCGACGGGCTACAATGAGCAGTTCTTC. It codes for CASSEAPTGYNEQFF.